The rows below give T cell receptor beta chains drawn from one sample of a study of control samples from healthy donors and cancer patients. TCRdb's table, derived via immunoSEQ multiplex PCR, lists solely in-frame clones and lacks some. The sample contains around 20,000 clones, 85% of which appear only once. Sequencing input: PBMCs. These TCRs come from a man in his fifties or sixties with head and neck cancer. The CDR3 runs from the conserved cysteine through the conserved F or W.

>TRBV19|TRBJ2-1
CASSIVSGGGYNEQFF
>TRBV28|TRBJ2-5
CASSGDRGTEQETQYF
>TRBV7-2|TRBJ1-5
CASSTMGNQPQHF
>TRBV18|TRBJ1-1
CASKGQGDTEAFF
>TRBV5-6|TRBJ2-5
CASSVRDPHSETQYF
>TRBV11-1|TRBJ1-1
CASSLDTEAFF
>TRBV5-1|TRBJ1-1
CASSLGSGGLDTEAFF
>TRBV18|TRBJ2-3
CASSPQQRGGTDTQYF
>TRBV3-1/TRBV3-2|TRBJ1-1
CASSLGVNTEAFF
>TRBV4-1|TRBJ1-4
CASRDLGRATNEKLFF
>TRBV2|TRBJ1-3
CASSEGSKSF
>TRBV20-1|TRBJ2-1
CSAPFYNEQFF
>TRBV19|TRBJ2-2
CASSMGQLTGELFF
>TRBV6-5|TRBJ1-3
CASTERGTDTIYF
>TRBV7-9|TRBJ1-1
CASSSSMNTEAFF
>TRBV9|TRBJ2-2
CASSVGRGYTGELFF